The T cell receptor beta chain described here comes from a study of shared clonotypes between healthy human individuals. The CDR3 is 11 residues long. Trimming left V 0 bases short and J 8 bases short, with 8 bases between. The germline V gene encodes CDR1 DFQATT and CDR2 SNEGSKA (reference sequence). This table comes from immunoSEQ multiplex PCR, and its TCRdb copy is limited to in-frame clones, with some not included. Among about 1 million clones listed, about 70% were seen once. This receptor was obtained from a man in his late teens or twenties in good health. The sequenced sample consisted of memory CD4+ T cells sorted from blood. Subset noted: CD45RA-negative fraction. The chain couples TRBV20-1 to TRBJ2-7, with TRBD1 as a possible D gene (6 bases). In DNA, the CDR3 is TGCAGTGCTAGAGATCAGGGGCAGCAGTACTTC. It yields the protein CSARDQGQQYF.